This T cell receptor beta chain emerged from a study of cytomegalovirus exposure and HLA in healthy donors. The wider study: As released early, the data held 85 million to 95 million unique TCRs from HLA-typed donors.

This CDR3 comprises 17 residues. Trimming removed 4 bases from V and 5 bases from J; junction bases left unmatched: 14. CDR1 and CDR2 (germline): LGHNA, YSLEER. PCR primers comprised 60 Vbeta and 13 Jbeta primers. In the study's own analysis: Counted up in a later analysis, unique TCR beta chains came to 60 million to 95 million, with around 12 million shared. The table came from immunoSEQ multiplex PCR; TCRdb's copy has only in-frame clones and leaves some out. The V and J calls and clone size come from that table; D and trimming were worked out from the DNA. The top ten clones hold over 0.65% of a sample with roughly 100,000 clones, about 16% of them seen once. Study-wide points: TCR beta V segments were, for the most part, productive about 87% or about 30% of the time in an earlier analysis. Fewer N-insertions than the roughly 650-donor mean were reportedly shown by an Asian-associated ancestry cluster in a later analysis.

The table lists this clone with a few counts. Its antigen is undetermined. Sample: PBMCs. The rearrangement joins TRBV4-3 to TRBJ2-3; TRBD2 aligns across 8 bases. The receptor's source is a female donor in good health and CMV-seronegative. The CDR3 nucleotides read TGCGCCAGCAGCCGACAGGCGGGCGGGGGGTCGGGAGATACGCAGTATTTT. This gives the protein CASSRQAGGGSGDTQYF.